This note documents a single T cell receptor (beta chain) sequence. The source of the sample is a study of shared clonotypes between healthy human individuals. The CDR3 has 12 amino acids. The germline V gene has CDR1 MNHNY and CDR2 SVGAGI (reference sequence). V gave up 5 bases and J gave up 7 bases, with 9 bases separating them. Sequencing used immunoSEQ multiplex PCR; TCRdb keeps in-frame clones, though not all of them. This table holds some 680,000 clones, around 78% found once. The sequence was obtained from a woman aged 30 to 39 in good health. The sample comprised memory CD4+ T cells sorted from blood. Sample subset: CD45RA-negative fraction. The chain has TRBV6-6 and TRBJ2-1, with D possibly TRBD2 on 5 matching bases. For the CDR3, the DNA is TGTGCCAGCAGTGGTCCGGGGAATGAGCAGTTCTTC. Protein product: CASSGPGNEQFF.